This T cell receptor beta chain was found in a study of blood T cell repertoires in COVID-19. Per the authors' pipeline: By means of reference gene primer amplification, nucleated cell counts were estimated. Repertoires were generated with immunoSEQ multiplex PCR, while TCRdb's copy carries only in-frame clones and drops some. V and J calls plus clone size are reproduced from that table; the DNA served to infer D and trimming. The repertoire holds some 200,000 clones, with under 90% as singletons. Between the trimmed V and J ends, which lost 7 bases and 6 bases, there was a span of 18 bases. CDR3 size: 14 residues. Looked up from germline, CDR1 is LGHNA and CDR2 is YNFKEQ.

The TCR was taken from a woman aged 45-65 years with acute COVID-19. The chain is built from TRBV4-2 and TRBJ1-1; D gene ambiguous. Sequences were obtained from PBMCs or T cells enriched from blood (not recorded which). CDR3 nucleotide sequence: TGTGCCAGCACCCCGGGGAACGTGGAGGCTGAAGCTTTCTTT. Translation gives CASTPGNVEAEAFF.